This is a list of T cell receptor beta chains from one sample in a study of OX40 agonist ivuxolimab in advanced cancers. TCRdb keeps only in-frame clones here, not all; method: immunoSEQ multiplex PCR. The sample shows more than 50,000 clones, about four fifths of them seen only once. The sample was CD4+ or CD8+ T cells sorted from blood, taken in a trial of the OX40 agonist ivuxolimab. These receptors were collected from an adult with an advanced solid tumor such as melanoma, head and neck, liver or kidney cancer. CDR3s include the opening cysteine and the closing phenylalanine or tryptophan. A D gene is named only where the DNA matches it firmly. The size entry is marked missing in some rows and otherwise reads once, few, many or a size class.

D gene: .
clone size: .
J gene: TRBJ2-1
V gene: TRBV15
CDR3 length: 14
CDR3 DNA: TGTGCCACCAGCAGAGGGGGTGGAGTGGGTTTGCAGTTCTTC
CDR3 protein: CATSRGGGVGLQFF

D gene: TRBD1
clone size: .
J gene: TRBJ1-2
V gene: TRBV27
CDR3 length: 15
CDR3 DNA: TGTGCCAGCAGAACCGGGACAGGGGTAGGCTATGGCTACACCTTC
CDR3 protein: CASRTGTGVGYGYTF

D gene: .
clone size: once
J gene: TRBJ1-1
V gene: TRBV28
CDR3 length: 11
CDR3 DNA: TGTGCCAGCAGTCTTACACGGGCGGCTTTCTTT
CDR3 protein: CASSLTRAAFF

D gene: .
clone size: .
J gene: TRBJ1-6
V gene: TRBV6-1
CDR3 length: 14
CDR3 DNA: TGTGCCAGCAGGGACAGAAGATATAATTCACCCCTCCACTTT
CDR3 protein: CASRDRRYNSPLHF

D gene: .
clone size: .
J gene: TRBJ2-3
V gene: TRBV19
CDR3 length: 13
CDR3 DNA: TGTGCCAGTAGTGGACTGAACACAGATACGCAGTATTTT
CDR3 protein: CASSGLNTDTQYF

D gene: .
clone size: once
J gene: TRBJ2-1
V gene: TRBV27
CDR3 length: 14
CDR3 DNA: TGTGCCAGCAGTTCCCTAGACTCCTACAATGAGCAGTTCTTC
CDR3 protein: CASSSLDSYNEQFF

D gene: .
clone size: once
J gene: TRBJ2-7
V gene: TRBV29-1
CDR3 length: 15
CDR3 DNA: TGCAGCGTTGAAGATCTCCAGGGAGCCTCCTACGAGCAGTACTTC
CDR3 protein: CSVEDLQGASYEQYF

D gene: .
clone size: .
J gene: TRBJ1-2
V gene: TRBV2
CDR3 length: 15
CDR3 DNA: TGTGCCAGCAGTGAAGGGGGGGGCTTGGACTATGGCTACACCTTC
CDR3 protein: CASSEGGGLDYGYTF

D gene: .
clone size: .
J gene: TRBJ1-4
V gene: TRBV27
CDR3 length: 12
CDR3 DNA: TGTGCCAGCCGCGGATCAAATGAAAAACTGTTTTTT
CDR3 protein: CASRGSNEKLFF

D gene: TRBD2
clone size: .
J gene: TRBJ2-3
V gene: TRBV28
CDR3 length: 17
CDR3 DNA: TGTGCCAGCAGTTTATACGGACTAGCGGGAAGGTCAGATACGCAGTATTTT
CDR3 protein: CASSLYGLAGRSDTQYF

D gene: .
clone size: .
J gene: TRBJ1-1
V gene: TRBV29-1
CDR3 length: 11
CDR3 DNA: TGCAGCGTTGTTTTGCCCGTGGGAGCTTTCTTT
CDR3 protein: CSVVLPVGAFF

D gene: .
clone size: .
J gene: TRBJ2-7
V gene: TRBV5-1
CDR3 length: 13
CDR3 DNA: TGCGCCAGCACCCGGGACAATTCCTACGAGCAGTACTTC
CDR3 protein: CASTRDNSYEQYF

D gene: .
clone size: .
J gene: TRBJ2-1
V gene: TRBV7-7
CDR3 length: 13
CDR3 DNA: TGTGCTAGCAGCTTAACGGGGAGCGGTGAGCAGTTCTTC
CDR3 protein: CASSLTGSGEQFF

D gene: TRBD2
clone size: .
J gene: TRBJ2-1
V gene: TRBV30
CDR3 length: 13
CDR3 DNA: TGTGCCTGGAGTAGCGGGAGAACAGCTGAGCAGTTCTTC
CDR3 protein: CAWSSGRTAEQFF

D gene: TRBD1
clone size: .
J gene: TRBJ1-2
V gene: TRBV11-3
CDR3 length: 13
CDR3 DNA: TGTGCCAGCAGCTCGGGACAGGGAGGTGGCTACACCTTC
CDR3 protein: CASSSGQGGGYTF

D gene: .
clone size: .
J gene: TRBJ2-7
V gene: TRBV6-1
CDR3 length: 16
CDR3 DNA: TGTGCCAGCAGTGAAGATTACACAGGGATTCCCTACGAGCAGTACTTC
CDR3 protein: CASSEDYTGIPYEQYF

D gene: .
clone size: .
J gene: TRBJ2-2
V gene: TRBV29-1
CDR3 length: 14
CDR3 DNA: TGCAGCGTTCTACAGGGCAAGGGCACCGGGGAGCTGTTTTTT
CDR3 protein: CSVLQGKGTGELFF

D gene: TRBD1
clone size: .
J gene: TRBJ2-3
V gene: TRBV29-1
CDR3 length: 13
CDR3 DNA: TGCAGCGTTAGGACAGGGAATATGGATACGCAGTATTTT
CDR3 protein: CSVRTGNMDTQYF

D gene: .
clone size: .
J gene: TRBJ2-7
V gene: TRBV7-2
CDR3 length: 15
CDR3 DNA: TGTGCCAGCAGCTTATCTGGTATGGGCTCCTACGAGCAGTACTTC
CDR3 protein: CASSLSGMGSYEQYF

D gene: TRBD1
clone size: .
J gene: TRBJ1-1
V gene: TRBV5-1
CDR3 length: 15
CDR3 DNA: TGCGCCAGCAGCTTGGAGACAGGGGTAGCCACTGAAGCTTTCTTT
CDR3 protein: CASSLETGVATEAFF

D gene: .
clone size: .
J gene: TRBJ2-1
V gene: TRBV15
CDR3 length: 15
CDR3 DNA: TGTGCCACCAGCAGAGAAGGTTCGCTTGGGAATGAGCAGTTCTTC
CDR3 protein: CATSREGSLGNEQFF

D gene: .
clone size: .
J gene: TRBJ2-2
V gene: TRBV29-1
CDR3 length: 14
CDR3 DNA: TGCAGCGTAAATCCGGGACAGAACACCGGGGAGCTGTTTTTT
CDR3 protein: CSVNPGQNTGELFF

D gene: .
clone size: .
J gene: TRBJ1-1
V gene: TRBV5-8
CDR3 length: 14
CDR3 DNA: TGTGCCAGCAGCTTGTTTGGGGGTTCCACTGAAGCTTTCTTT
CDR3 protein: CASSLFGGSTEAFF

D gene: .
clone size: .
J gene: TRBJ1-3
V gene: TRBV21-1
CDR3 length: 16
CDR3 DNA: TGTGCCAGCAGCCATCCGACAGGTACCTCTGGAAACACCATATATTTT
CDR3 protein: CASSHPTGTSGNTIYF

D gene: .
clone size: .
J gene: TRBJ1-2
V gene: TRBV7-9
CDR3 length: 15
CDR3 DNA: TGTGCCAGCGGAGACAGCTTTAGCACTCCCTATGGCTACACCTTC
CDR3 protein: CASGDSFSTPYGYTF

D gene: .
clone size: .
J gene: TRBJ1-3
V gene: TRBV30
CDR3 length: 16
CDR3 DNA: TGTGCCTGGAGTGTACCAGGGGACGGGGTCGGAAACACCATATATTTT
CDR3 protein: CAWSVPGDGVGNTIYF

D gene: TRBD2
clone size: once
J gene: TRBJ2-7
V gene: TRBV7-9
CDR3 length: 14
CDR3 DNA: TGTGCCAGCAGCATCGGGACTAGCGGCTACGAGCAGTACTTC
CDR3 protein: CASSIGTSGYEQYF

D gene: .
clone size: .
J gene: TRBJ2-5
V gene: TRBV6-6
CDR3 length: 12
CDR3 DNA: TGTGCCAGCAGTACCCCGGGGGAGACCCAGTACTTC
CDR3 protein: CASSTPGETQYF

D gene: TRBD2
clone size: .
J gene: TRBJ2-1
V gene: TRBV11-3
CDR3 length: 16
CDR3 DNA: TGTGCCAGCAGCTCGCGACTAGCGGGAGAAGGTAATGAGCAGTTCTTC
CDR3 protein: CASSSRLAGEGNEQFF

D gene: TRBD2
clone size: .
J gene: TRBJ2-1
V gene: TRBV7-9
CDR3 length: 17
CDR3 DNA: TGTGCCAGCAGCCTCGCCCAAGGGCGGGGGGGCCCAAATGAGCAGTTCTTC
CDR3 protein: CASSLAQGRGGPNEQFF

D gene: .
clone size: .
J gene: TRBJ1-5
V gene: TRBV19
CDR3 length: 13
CDR3 DNA: TGTGCCAGTAGTATAGCCGAGAATCAGCCCCAGCATTTT
CDR3 protein: CASSIAENQPQHF

D gene: .
clone size: .
J gene: TRBJ2-7
V gene: TRBV7-2
CDR3 length: 14
CDR3 DNA: TGTGCCAGCAACCGCCGGGCCAATCCCTACGAGCAGTACTTC
CDR3 protein: CASNRRANPYEQYF

D gene: .
clone size: .
J gene: TRBJ2-3
V gene: TRBV6-5
CDR3 length: 16
CDR3 DNA: TGTGCCAGCAGTTACTCGACGGCAGTGGGAGCAGATACGCAGTATTTT
CDR3 protein: CASSYSTAVGADTQYF

D gene: .
clone size: .
J gene: TRBJ2-7
V gene: TRBV6-1
CDR3 length: 15
CDR3 DNA: TGTGCCAGCAGTGAAGCTGGCCGAAGTTACTACGAGCAGTACTTC
CDR3 protein: CASSEAGRSYYEQYF

D gene: TRBD2
clone size: .
J gene: TRBJ2-7
V gene: TRBV28
CDR3 length: 15
CDR3 DNA: TGTGCCAGCAGTAAGCGGGAAGGGACTCCCTACGAGCAGTACTTC
CDR3 protein: CASSKREGTPYEQYF

D gene: .
clone size: .
J gene: TRBJ2-3
V gene: TRBV9
CDR3 length: 12
CDR3 DNA: TGTGCCAGCAGCCTGAACACAGATACGCAGTATTTT
CDR3 protein: CASSLNTDTQYF

D gene: .
clone size: once
J gene: TRBJ2-2
V gene: TRBV5-1
CDR3 length: 15
CDR3 DNA: TGCGCCAGCAGCTTGGTTGGGATCAACACCGGGGAGCTGTTTTTT
CDR3 protein: CASSLVGINTGELFF

D gene: TRBD2
clone size: .
J gene: TRBJ2-7
V gene: TRBV5-1
CDR3 length: 14
CDR3 DNA: TGCGCCAGCAGCTTAACTAGCGGGACCTACGAGCAGTACTTC
CDR3 protein: CASSLTSGTYEQYF

D gene: TRBD2
clone size: .
J gene: TRBJ2-1
V gene: TRBV10-3
CDR3 length: 13
CDR3 DNA: TGTGCCGTCACTAGCGGGGCATACAATGAGCAGTTCTTC
CDR3 protein: CAVTSGAYNEQFF

D gene: TRBD1
clone size: .
J gene: TRBJ1-5
V gene: TRBV28
CDR3 length: 20
CDR3 DNA: TGTGCCAGCAGTTTAAGATTTGGGTCAGGGGGCCGGATAGGCAATCAGCCCCAGCATTTT
CDR3 protein: CASSLRFGSGGRIGNQPQHF

D gene: TRBD1
clone size: .
J gene: TRBJ2-5
V gene: TRBV11-1
CDR3 length: 14
CDR3 DNA: TGTGCCAGCAGCGCGGGACAGGGACAAGAGACCCAGTACTTC
CDR3 protein: CASSAGQGQETQYF